This T cell receptor (beta chain) comes out of a study of identifying expanded T cells in peripheral blood. No infections or other immune events were documented during collection. Data came from immunoSEQ multiplex PCR; TCRdb stores just in-frame clones and leaves some out. The sample lists some 76,000 clones; 75% to 90% were seen once. The source of this sequence is a person aged 18 to 75 in good health. Sequenced: blood.

The CDR3 region is CASSVEEGGPVQYF. For the CDR3, the DNA is TGTGCCAGCAGCGTAGAAGAGGGAGGGCCTGTGCAGTACTTC. The chain has TRBV9 and TRBJ2-7; 7 nucleotides agree with TRBD2. CDR3 length: 14 amino acids. The V gene's germline CDR1 is SGDLS and CDR2 YYNGEE. The V segment lost 0 bases and the J segment 9 bases; nucleotides outside the gene matches: 9.